Below, 12 T cell receptor beta chains from the same sample are listed, as sequenced in a study of blood T cells in healthy people across ages. It was with a sample-barcoded 5' primer and a J-beta primer mix that a second PCR of about 6 to 12 cycles was run. TCRdb fed the 5' RACE reads into MiXCR, producing one record per CDR3 protein. Of more than 450,000 distinct CDR3 sequences listed, 27% are singletons. These sequences were also reported in another study, on T cells of mothers and their children.

The sequenced material came from blood. These receptors came from a boy between 2 and 10 years old in good health.

The genes are TRBV15 and TRBJ2-2, with D hard to call. Germline V lookup: CDR1 LNHNV, CDR2 YYDKDF (reference sequence). There are 14 residues in the CDR3. V was cut by 0 bases and J by 5 bases, with 7 bases left in between. DNA for the CDR3: TGTGCCACCAGCAGAGATAGGGTTACCGGGGAGCTGTTTTTT. It specifies CATSRDRVTGELFF.

The chain has TRBV5-1 and TRBJ1-2, with D possibly TRBD1 on 5 matching bases. V lost 4 bases, J lost 5 bases, and 15 bases lay in between. Germline CDR1 and CDR2: SGHRS and YFSETQ. The CDR3 is 14 amino acids. The CDR3 DNA sequence: TGCGCCAGCAGCCGAACATCCGGGGCATATGGCTACACCTTC. It specifies CASSRTSGAYGYTF.

The chain joins TRBV2 to TRBJ2-3; D perhaps matches TRBD2 (6 bases). The V gene's germline CDR1 is SNHLY and CDR2 FYNNEI. CDR3 length: 14 amino acids. V lost 9 bases and J lost 3, with 16 bases in between. This CDR3 is CARAAGRKTDTQYF. As DNA, the CDR3 is TGTGCCAGAGCCGCGGGGAGAAAAACAGATACGCAGTATTTT.

This clonotype was seen repeatedly, ten times or more. The chain is built from TRBV3-1 and TRBJ2-5; D call uncertain. The V gene lost 1 base and the J gene lost 5 bases, with 5 bases spanning the gap. Germline assignment: CDR1 LGHDT and CDR2 YNNKEL (reference sequence). CDR3 length equals 12 residues. The CDR3 spells CASSQVRETQYF. CDR3 coding DNA: TGTGCCAGCAGCCAAGTACGGGAGACCCAGTACTTC.

The chain recombines TRBV11-2 with TRBJ1-1, with 8 bases lining up with TRBD1. The V and J ends lost 1 base and 1 base, in that order; junction bases with no gene match: 20. Germline CDR1 reads SGHAT; CDR2 reads FQNNGV. This CDR3 spans 21 amino acids. The CDR3 spells CASSLGAGDRPLKRGNTEAFF. CDR3 nucleotide sequence: TGTGCCAGCAGCTTAGGAGCTGGGGACAGGCCCCTAAAAAGGGGGAACACTGAAGCTTTCTTT.

The gene calls are TRBV7-9 and TRBJ2-5; a possible D gene is TRBD2 (5 bases). The germline V gene encodes CDR1 SEHNR and CDR2 FQNEAQ (reference sequence). The CDR3 totals 12 residues. The V gene lost 5 bases and the J gene lost 4 bases, with 8 bases spanning the gap. CDR3 loop: CASSKGRETQYF. The CDR3 coding sequence is TGTGCCAGCAGCAAAGGGAGAGAGACCCAGTACTTC.

This clonotype has just a few counts. The chain uses TRBV7-9 and TRBJ2-3; possibly TRBD1 or TRBD2 for D (5 bases each). Trimming pared 0 bases from V and 4 bases from J, leaving 14 bases between. Germline V gives CDR1 SEHNR, CDR2 FQNEAQ (reference sequence). CDR3 length: 16 residues. The CDR3 loop reads CASSLAVGGAADTQYF. The CDR3 DNA follows: TGTGCCAGCAGCTTAGCTGTTGGGGGAGCTGCAGATACGCAGTATTTT.

In this sample, this clonotype turned up a few times. The chain employs TRBV6-1 and TRBJ2-3; TRBD1 is a possible D gene (5 bases). Germline CDR1 MNHNS, CDR2 SASEGT. The CDR3 is 13 residues long. The ends were cut back, 1 base at V and 10 bases at J, with 12 bases in the middle. The CDR3 reads CASSEDRLGPQYF. In DNA form, the CDR3 reads TGTGCCAGCAGTGAAGATAGGTTGGGGCCGCAGTATTTT.

The chain joins TRBV6-2 or TRBV6-3 to TRBJ2-4; 7 positions agree with TRBD2. The CDR3 is 15 amino acids. Germline loops: CDR1 MNHEY, CDR2 SVGEGT. V was clipped by 3 bases and J by 8 bases; unmatched bases: 10. The CDR3 region is CASSYFGGSGDIQYF. CDR3 DNA sequence: TGTGCCAGCAGTTATTTCGGCGGGAGCGGAGACATTCAGTACTTC.

The chain is built from TRBV7-9 and TRBJ2-7; D is undetermined. Germline-derived CDR1 and CDR2 are SEHNR and FQNEAQ (reference sequence). The CDR3 is 12 residues long. Trimming shortened V by 4 bases and J by 3 bases, and 7 bases separated the two germline ends. In nucleotides, the CDR3 is TGTGCCAGCAGCTCAGTGTACTACGAGCAGTACTTC. Its protein is CASSSVYYEQYF.

For this clonotype: The junction does not match germline at one end; this may be a read error. The gene calls are TRBV20-1 and TRBJ2-4; 10 bases are a match to TRBD1. Germline CDR1 and CDR2: DFQATT and SNEGSKA (reference sequence). This CDR3 is built from 14 residues. As DNA, the CDR3 is TGCAGTGCCCACCCGGGACAGGGGATAAACACTCAGTACTTC. It is translated as CSAHPGQGINTQYF.

The chain joins TRBV6-5 to TRBJ2-5; the match to TRBD2 covers 7 bases. V was clipped by 4 bases and J by 5 bases; unmatched bases: 7. The CDR3 covers 14 residues. Germline loops: CDR1 MNHEY, CDR2 SVGAGI. CDR3: CASSFSAGVETQYF. The CDR3 DNA is TGTGCCAGCAGTTTCTCGGCGGGGGTGGAGACCCAGTACTTC.